The 20 T cell receptor beta chains below were found in one sample sequenced in a study of T cells in localized non-small cell lung cancer. Measured with immunoSEQ multiplex PCR; TCRdb has only the in-frame clones, and not every one. This sample has around 16,000 clones, with 80% to 90% found just once. Sequenced here: peripheral blood, sampled before any cancer treatment. The receptors shown here come from a male donor aged 60 or older with stage I lung adenocarcinoma.

The rearrangement links TRBV10-1 to TRBJ2-2; 9 nucleotides align to TRBD2. CDR1 is WNHNN and CDR2 is SYGVQD in the germline V gene (reference sequence). This CDR3 has 20 amino acids. V shed 7 bases and J 1 base; nucleotides not matched to a gene: 19. CDR3 in DNA: TGCGCCAGCATGGGGGTAGCGGGAGTTATTACCCCTATGAACACCGGGGAGCTGTTTTTT. Protein sequence: CASMGVAGVITPMNTGELFF.

This chain uses TRBV19 with TRBJ1-5, with TRBD1 matching over 9 bases. The CDR3 is 15 amino acids. V shed 7 bases, J shed 2 bases, and the junction held 6 bases outside the gene matches. Germline values: CDR1 LNHDA, CDR2 SQIVND (reference sequence). CDR3 coding DNA: TGTGCCAGTACCCGGGACAGGGCCGGCAATCAGCCCCAGCATTTT. It specifies CASTRDRAGNQPQHF.

The chain joins TRBV4-2 to TRBJ1-2; maybe TRBD1 (5 bases). Germline lookup yields CDR1 LGHNA and CDR2 YNFKEQ. V lost 3 bases and J lost 5, with 10 bases in between. The CDR3 extends over 13 amino acids. CDR3 nucleotides: TGTGCCAGCAGCCAGGAAAGACAGTATGGCTACACCTTC. Translating it yields CASSQERQYGYTF.

The V gene is TRBV4-3, the J gene TRBJ2-7; 7 nucleotides match TRBD2. CDR3 size: 13 residues. Trimming at V came to 6 bases and at J to 2 bases, leaving 4 bases not matched to a gene. The germline V gene encodes CDR1 LGHNA and CDR2 YSLEER. Here the CDR3 reads CASSSGLAYEQYF. The CDR3 coding sequence is TGCGCCAGCAGTTCCGGACTAGCCTACGAGCAGTACTTC.

J is TRBJ1-5 and V is TRBV6-1, with D perhaps TRBD1 (6 bases). The V end was cut by 5 bases, the J end by 1 base, with 12 bases between. The CDR3 covers 15 residues. CDR1 MNHNS and CDR2 SASEGT come from the germline V gene. As DNA, the CDR3 is TGTGCCAGCAGTCTACAGGGAGTGAGCAATCAGCCCCAGCATTTT. Its protein product is CASSLQGVSNQPQHF.

The V and J genes are TRBV9 and TRBJ2-3; weak D call: TRBD2 (5 bases). There are 14 residues in the CDR3. V was cut by 0 bases and J by 4 bases, with 9 bases left in between. The germline gives CDR1 SGDLS, CDR2 YYNGEE. The CDR3 loop is CASSVVLGSDTQYF. DNA for the CDR3: TGTGCCAGCAGCGTAGTACTAGGATCAGATACGCAGTATTTT. Full variable domain (outside the CDR3, taken from reference TRBV9 and TRBJ2-3): DSGVTQTPKHLITATGQRVTLRCSPRSGDLSVYWYQQSLDQGLQFLIQYYNGEERAKGNILERFSAQQFPDLHSELNLSSLELGDSALYFCASSVVLGSDTQYFGPGTRLTVL.

The gene calls are TRBV6-1 and TRBJ1-5; the D is unclear. This CDR3 spans 15 amino acids. Trimming left V 1 base short and J 0 bases short, with 7 bases between. The germline gives CDR1 MNHNS, CDR2 SASEGT. The CDR3 coding sequence is TGTGCCAGCAGTGAAGGGCCTTATAGCAATCAGCCCCAGCATTTT. Protein product: CASSEGPYSNQPQHF.

The J gene is TRBJ2-3, the V gene TRBV30; D unclear. The CDR3 has 13 amino acids. Deletions cut 0 bases from V and 2 bases from J, with 6 bases between. The germline CDR1 and CDR2 sequences are GTSNPN and SVGIG (reference sequence). The CDR3 loop is CAWSVGITDTQYF. DNA of the CDR3: TGTGCCTGGAGTGTTGGAATCACAGATACGCAGTATTTT. Filled out from reference TRBV30 and TRBJ2-3, the complete variable domain reads SQTIHQWPATLVQPVGSPLSLECTVEGTSNPNLYWYRQAAGRGLQLLFYSVGIGQISSEVPQNLSASRPQDRQFILSSKKLLLSDSGFYLCAWSVGITDTQYFGPGTRLTVL.

The V gene is TRBV6-5, the J gene TRBJ2-7, with TRBD2 matching 9 bases. V trimming: 0 bases; J trimming: 4 bases; junction bases outside the gene matches: 7. The CDR3 is 16 amino acids. Germline V lookup: CDR1 MNHEY, CDR2 SVGAGI. CDR3 region: CASSYSASGISYEQYF. CDR3 nucleotide sequence: TGTGCCAGCAGTTACTCTGCTAGCGGGATCTCGTACGAGCAGTACTTC.

This chain links TRBV19 with TRBJ2-1; TRBD2 might be the D (5 bases). V lost 6 bases, J lost 0 bases, and 12 bases lay in between. The CDR3 loop spans 15 amino acids. CDR1 and CDR2 from the germline V gene are LNHDA and SQIVND (reference sequence). The CDR3: CASRRGRGSYNEQFF. The CDR3 coding sequence is TGTGCCAGTAGGCGCGGACGGGGCTCCTACAATGAGCAGTTCTTC.

The J gene is TRBJ1-6, the V gene TRBV30; D not resolved. The CDR3 is 13 residues long. V lost 0 bases to trimming and J lost 9 bases, with 9 bases between them. Germline V gene sequence: CDR1 GTSNPN, CDR2 SVGIG (reference sequence). CDR3 in DNA: TGTGCCTGGAGTGTACTAAGGGCTTCACCCCTCCACTTT. As protein: CAWSVLRASPLHF. Together with reference TRBV30 and TRBJ1-6, the CDR3 gives the full variable domain: SQTIHQWPATLVQPVGSPLSLECTVEGTSNPNLYWYRQAAGRGLQLLFYSVGIGQISSEVPQNLSASRPQDRQFILSSKKLLLSDSGFYLCAWSVLRASPLHFGNGTRLTVT.

This chain connects TRBV19 to TRBJ1-2, with 11 bases aligning to TRBD1. This CDR3 comprises 15 residues. V lost 1 base and J lost 4; bases outside the gene matches: 2. From germline, CDR1 is LNHDA and CDR2 SQIVND (reference sequence). This chain's CDR3 is CASSIGTGGAYGYTF. The CDR3 DNA reads as TGTGCCAGTAGTATAGGGACAGGGGGCGCCTATGGCTACACCTTC.

This clone occurred once. The rearrangement joins TRBV7-6 to TRBJ2-3; TRBD2 matches at 8 bases. The V segment lost 5 bases and the J segment 1 base; nucleotides outside the gene matches: 8. This CDR3 is built from 16 residues. Germline CDR1 SGHVS, CDR2 FNYEAQ. The CDR3 sequence: CASSALTSAGTDTQYF. The CDR3 DNA is TGTGCCAGCAGCGCCCTGACTAGCGCCGGCACAGATACGCAGTATTTT.

V and J are TRBV19 and TRBJ1-1; 8 nucleotides match TRBD1. CDR3 size: 11 residues. After removal of 7 bases from V and 11 bases from J, the junction contained 6 bases not matched to a gene. The germline V gene encodes CDR1 LNHDA and CDR2 SQIVND (reference sequence). CDR3 amino acids: CASTRQGWAFF. CDR3 in DNA: TGTGCCAGTACCAGACAGGGGTGGGCTTTCTTT.

The chain links TRBV5-1 to TRBJ2-7; 11 nucleotides match TRBD2. This CDR3 is built from 17 residues. Germline V gives CDR1 SGHRS, CDR2 YFSETQ. The ends lost 1 base at V and 5 bases at J; junction bases unmatched: 11. The CDR3 sequence is CASSLTSGSMAFDEQYF. In nucleotides, the CDR3 is TGCGCCAGCAGCTTGACTAGCGGGAGCATGGCGTTCGACGAGCAGTACTTC.

This clone was seen just once. This chain connects TRBV28 to TRBJ2-3, with D unresolved. The V and J ends lost 6 bases and 2 bases respectively, with 12 bases between them. Germline lookup yields CDR1 MDHEN and CDR2 SYDVKM. The CDR3 extends over 14 amino acids. This CDR3 reads CASSPSPFTDTQYF. The CDR3 nucleotides are TGTGCCAGCAGCCCGTCCCCTTTCACAGATACGCAGTATTTT.

V gene TRBV5-1 combines with J gene TRBJ2-1, with D perhaps matching TRBD2 (7 bases). Trimming removed 5 bases at V and 2 bases at J, with 17 bases between. Germline V gene lookup returns CDR1 SGHRS and CDR2 YFSETQ. The CDR3 is made up of 16 amino acids. DNA for the CDR3: TGCGCCAGCAGGGTGGGGGGGCCTGGTGCCTACAATGAGCAGTTCTTC. It translates to CASRVGGPGAYNEQFF.

The V call is TRBV11-2, the J call TRBJ2-7, with D possibly TRBD2 on 6 matching bases. The germline V gene has CDR1 SGHAT and CDR2 FQNNGV. The CDR3 consists of 16 residues. The germline V and J ends were trimmed by 2 bases and 1 base, with 15 bases remaining between them. CDR3 amino acids: CASSLLAIMESYEQYF. The CDR3 nucleotides read TGTGCCAGCAGCTTACTAGCGATTATGGAATCCTACGAGCAGTACTTC.

This clone has more than one count but fewer than ten. V usage is TRBV7-4 and J usage is TRBJ2-3, with TRBD1 matching over 10 bases. The germline V gene has CDR1 SGHVT and CDR2 SQSDAQ. The CDR3 is 16 amino acids. After removal of 3 bases from V and 3 bases from J, the junction contained 6 bases not matched to a gene. As DNA, the CDR3 is TGTGCCAGCAGCTTCGGACAGGGGGAAAAGACAGATACGCAGTATTTT. It encodes CASSFGQGEKTDTQYF.

The rearrangement uses TRBV15 and TRBJ2-3, with D possibly TRBD1 on 5 matching bases. The CDR3 spans 13 residues. Germline V gene data show CDR1 as LNHNV and CDR2 as YYDKDF (reference sequence). V was pared by 0 bases and J by 5 bases, with 6 bases between. This CDR3 reads CATSRDRGDTQYF. The DNA for the CDR3 is TGTGCCACCAGCAGAGATAGGGGAGATACGCAGTATTTT.